A single sample is the source of the 9 T cell receptor beta chains below, sequenced in a study of beta chain features in type 1 diabetes (dated by TCRdb to about 2018). The full study reports these points: Type 1 diabetes patients showed a moderate but significant shortening of TCRB CDR3 length in all four CD4+ subsets.

Libraries were made using the immunoSEQ multiplex PCR assay. The entire amount of isolated RNA was reverse transcribed using the High Capacity cDNA Reverse Transcription Kit, so the sequenced TCRB transcripts were expressed ones. Here the immuneACCESS table is served through TCRdb, limited to in-frame sequences with V and J called. Missing clones are a known gap in these copies; in checked studies unresolved V genes cover under half, and the rest lacks a known reason. This sample has around 44,000 clones in its table, and approximately 72% of those were observed once. Less than 2.5% of the sample rests with the top ten. These receptors lack a known antigen. The sample was Tregs from blood. The cell subset or site label on this specimen signifies: regulatory CD4+ T cells. These receptors all come from a young woman with type 1 diabetes.

The chain combines TRBV2 with TRBJ2-1, with 10 bases fitting TRBD2. The V gene end was trimmed by 9 bases and the J gene end by 3 bases; junction bases not matched to a gene: 5. Germline-derived CDR1 and CDR2 are SNHLY and FYNNEI. The CDR3 has 14 amino acids. CDR3 region: CASQRGGVYNEQFF. The CDR3 coding sequence is TGTGCCAGTCAGCGGGGGGGAGTCTACAATGAGCAGTTCTTC.

This rearrangement joins TRBV7-9 to TRBJ1-2; D gene unclear. CDR3 length: 13 amino acids. Trimming shortened V by 5 bases and J by 6 bases, and 13 bases separated the two germline ends. Looked up from germline, CDR1 is SEHNR and CDR2 is FQNEAQ (reference sequence). This CDR3 is CASSPRGGDGYTF. The CDR3 bases are TGTGCCAGCAGCCCCCGGGGTGGTGATGGCTACACCTTC.

This rearrangement joins TRBV27 to TRBJ1-4; possible D gene TRBD1, 6 bases. Germline V gene sequence: CDR1 MNHEY, CDR2 SMNVEV (reference sequence). V was pared by 5 bases and J by 4 bases, with 11 bases between. This CDR3 comprises 14 residues. The CDR3: CASSPGQRNEKLFF. Here the CDR3 DNA reads TGTGCCAGCAGTCCCGGACAGCGTAATGAAAAACTGTTTTTT.

This clone was seen a handful of times. The chain carries TRBV11-3 and TRBJ2-7; D call uncertain. This CDR3 comprises 13 residues. The germline gives CDR1 SGHNT, CDR2 YENEEA. V was trimmed by 6 bases and J by 3 bases, leaving 12 bases between them. This chain's CDR3 is CASSPSAYYEQYF. In nucleotides, the CDR3 is TGTGCCAGCAGTCCGTCTGCGTACTACGAGCAGTACTTC.

The chain uses TRBV29-1 and TRBJ2-3; 7 bases are a match to TRBD2. Germline assignment: CDR1 SQVTM and CDR2 ANQGSEA. V shed 3 bases and J 2 bases; nucleotides not matched to a gene: 8. CDR3 length equals 15 residues. The CDR3 DNA is TGCAGCGTTGATGAGGCGGGAGCCCCCACAGATACGCAGTATTTT. Its translation: CSVDEAGAPTDTQYF.

The rearrangement joins TRBV18 to TRBJ2-7; a weak D match, TRBD2 (6 bases). The CDR3 totals 14 residues. Germline CDR1 reads KGHSH; CDR2 reads LQKENI. Trimming took 3 bases from V and 4 from J, leaving 13 bases between them. The CDR3 is CASSPNGRSYEQYF. The DNA for the CDR3 is TGTGCCAGCTCACCGAACGGGAGAAGTTACGAGCAGTACTTC.

The chain carries TRBV7-2 and TRBJ2-7; possibly TRBD1 for D (6 bases). Per the germline V gene, CDR1 is SGHTA and CDR2 is FQGNSA. Between the trimmed V and J ends, which lost 5 bases and 2 bases, there was a span of 16 bases. The CDR3 consists of 15 residues. The CDR3 loop reads CASSLTGIPAYEQYF. The CDR3, as DNA: TGTGCCAGCAGCCTAACAGGGATTCCCGCCTACGAGCAGTACTTC. Looking up the rest from reference TRBV7-2 and TRBJ2-7 gives the full variable domain: GAGVSQSPSNKVTEKGKDVELRCDPISGHTALYWYRQSLGQGLEFLIYFQGNSAPDKSGLPSDRFSAERTGGSVSTLTIQRTQQEDSAVYLCASSLTGIPAYEQYFGPGTRLTVT.

The genes are TRBV18 and TRBJ1-6; possibly TRBD1 for D (6 bases). Trimming cost V 3 bases and J 10 bases, with 13 bases left between them. This CDR3 contains 14 residues. CDR1 is KGHSH, CDR2 LQKENI, per germline. In nucleotides, the CDR3 is TGTGCCAGCTCACCGGCGGGGGCCCAGTCACCCCTCCACTTT. Its protein product is CASSPAGAQSPLHF.

This chain connects TRBV19 to TRBJ1-2; TRBD1 is a possible D gene (6 bases). This CDR3 is 15 amino acids long. Deletions cut 3 bases from V and 4 bases from J, with 15 bases between. Germline V lookup: CDR1 LNHDA, CDR2 SQIVND (reference sequence). DNA for the CDR3: TGTGCCAGTAGTATTCGCGGGGGCTTCCGCTATGGCTACACCTTC. Its protein product is CASSIRGGFRYGYTF.